The 29 T cell receptor beta chains below all came from one sample that was sequenced in a study of blood T cell repertoires in COVID-19. Profiling relied on immunoSEQ multiplex PCR, and the TCRdb table lists in-frame clones only, not all of them. The data hold 260,000 or so clones, with 75% to 90% observed a single time. The specimen was PBMCs or T cells enriched from blood (not recorded which). The receptors come from a woman aged 50 to 60 who had recovered from COVID-19.

This chain connects TRBV4-3 to TRBJ2-3, with D perhaps TRBD2 (5 bases). V lost 3 bases, J lost 0 bases, and 13 bases lay in between. This CDR3 is built from 16 residues. CDR1 and CDR2 from the germline V gene are LGHNA and YSLEER. This CDR3 reads CASSQRAPTSTDTQYF. CDR3 nucleotide sequence: TGCGCCAGCAGCCAGCGGGCTCCTACTAGCACAGATACGCAGTATTTT.

This clone was counted a single time. At one end, the junction sequence differs from germline, possibly due to a read error. The genes are TRBV7-9 and TRBJ2-6; a weak D match, TRBD2 (5 bases). Germline V lookup: CDR1 SEHNR, CDR2 FQNEAQ (reference sequence). This CDR3 is 13 amino acids long. As DNA, the CDR3 is TGTGCCAGCAGCTTATTGGTGGAGGTCCGCCCGGCTTTC. Encoded protein: CASSLLVEVRPAF.

The chain joins TRBV5-4 to TRBJ1-2; D gene uncertain. The V gene's germline CDR1 is SGHNT and CDR2 YYREEE (reference sequence). The CDR3 extends over 12 amino acids. V lost 0 bases and J lost 5, with 5 bases in between. The CDR3 coding sequence is TGTGCCAGCAGCTTGGACACGTATGGCTACACCTTC. Its translation is CASSLDTYGYTF.

This chain links TRBV11-2 with TRBJ2-1, with 8 bases identical to TRBD2. With V trimmed by 2 bases and J by 9 bases, 9 bases remained unmatched. CDR3 length equals 15 residues. Germline CDR1 SGHAT, CDR2 FQNNGV. The CDR3 DNA reads as TGTGCCAGCAGCTTAAATCGAGCGGGAGTTGGTGAGCAGTTCTTC. Its protein product is CASSLNRAGVGEQFF.

This chain uses TRBV7-9 with TRBJ2-1; TRBD2 matches at 8 bases. The CDR3 totals 19 residues. CDR1 SEHNR and CDR2 FQNEAQ come from the germline V gene (reference sequence). Unmatched junction bases numbered 17, after V lost 3 bases and J lost 4 bases. CDR3 residues: CASSFHGGDGRRVYNEQFF. CDR3 in DNA: TGTGCCAGCAGCTTCCACGGGGGGGACGGCCGTCGGGTATACAATGAGCAGTTCTTC.

This chain links TRBV9 with TRBJ2-3; TRBD2 aligns across 7 bases. J was trimmed by 3 bases and V by 6 bases; bases with no gene match: 4. CDR1 and CDR2 from the germline V gene are SGDLS and YYNGEE. CDR3 length equals 13 residues. Written as DNA, the CDR3 is TGTGCCAGCAAGCGAGCGGGGACAGATACGCAGTATTTT. Encoded protein: CASKRAGTDTQYF. The full variable domain, rest sourced from reference TRBV9 and TRBJ2-3, is DSGVTQTPKHLITATGQRVTLRCSPRSGDLSVYWYQQSLDQGLQFLIQYYNGEERAKGNILERFSAQQFPDLHSELNLSSLELGDSALYFCASKRAGTDTQYFGPGTRLTVL.

This chain uses TRBV24-1 with TRBJ2-3; TRBD2 might be the D (7 bases). The V gene lost 7 bases and the J gene lost 5 bases, with 18 bases spanning the gap. Per the germline V gene, CDR1 is KGHDR and CDR2 is SFDVKD. This CDR3 has 15 residues. The CDR3 DNA reads as TGTGCCACCAGAGGGTCGGGGGGCCCGGAAGATACGCAGTATTTT. Residues: CATRGSGGPEDTQYF.

The chain employs TRBV6-5 and TRBJ1-1, with D hard to call. This CDR3 region has 11 residues. V was pared by 6 bases and J by 5 bases, with 7 bases between. Germline-derived CDR1 and CDR2 are MNHEY and SVGAGI. In DNA, the CDR3 is TGTGCCAGCAGCCGAGATACTGAAGCTTTCTTT. This gives the protein CASSRDTEAFF.

The chain has TRBV19 and TRBJ2-1; 9 bases are shared with TRBD1. The trim removed 7 bases at V and 4 bases at J, leaving 2 bases unmatched. Looked up from germline, CDR1 is LNHDA and CDR2 is SQIVND (reference sequence). The CDR3 loop spans 13 amino acids. The CDR3 loop is CASKQGAYNEQFF. The CDR3 nucleotides are TGTGCCAGTAAACAGGGGGCTTACAATGAGCAGTTCTTC.

This chain joins TRBV19 and TRBJ1-5, with TRBD1 as a possible D gene (6 bases). CDR3 length: 16 amino acids. CDR1 LNHDA and CDR2 SQIVND come from the germline V gene (reference sequence). With 7 bases removed from V and 0 bases from J, the gap between germline ends came to 16 bases. Written as DNA, the CDR3 is TGTGCCAGTACGTCCCAGGGGCCCTATAGCAATCAGCCCCAGCATTTT. The encoded protein is CASTSQGPYSNQPQHF.

The chain couples TRBV7-2 to TRBJ1-1; D is perhaps TRBD1 (6 bases). Germline V gene lookup returns CDR1 SGHTA and CDR2 FQGNSA. The V and J ends lost 3 bases and 3 bases respectively, with 11 bases between them. The CDR3 length is 14 residues. CDR3 DNA sequence: TGTGCCAGCAGCTTCGGGGGGGCTTACACTGAAGCTTTCTTT. This codes for CASSFGGAYTEAFF.

The chain uses TRBV24-1 and TRBJ2-1; 9 bases are shared with TRBD1. J gave up 7 bases and V 2 bases, and 5 bases lay outside the gene matches. The CDR3 covers 15 residues. The germline V gene has CDR1 KGHDR and CDR2 SFDVKD. The CDR3 sequence: CATSDSGTGTNEQFF. CDR3 sequence (DNA): TGTGCCACCAGTGATTCCGGGACAGGGACGAATGAGCAGTTCTTC.

A single count supports this clone. The genes are TRBV7-3 and TRBJ2-2, with a tentative D call TRBD2 (7 bases). Trimming stripped 1 base from V and 6 bases from J, with 12 bases between. This CDR3 is built from 15 residues. The V gene's germline CDR1 is SGHTA and CDR2 FQGTGA. In DNA, the CDR3 is TGTGCCAGCAGCTTAAGAGGGGGGGTCGCCGGGGAGCTGTTTTTT. Translation: CASSLRGGVAGELFF.

The CDR3 loop is CASSRDGRGFTDTQYF. The CDR3 nucleotides are TGTGCCAGCAGCCGAGACGGACGGGGATTCACAGATACGCAGTATTTT. The chain has TRBV11-3 and TRBJ2-3; TRBD2 might be the D (5 bases). V shed 5 bases and J shed 2 bases, with 17 bases lying between them. This CDR3 has 16 amino acids. Germline CDR1 SGHNT, CDR2 YENEEA.

The V and J genes are TRBV19 and TRBJ2-7; D perhaps matches TRBD2 (5 bases). The CDR3 runs to 15 residues. Germline values: CDR1 LNHDA, CDR2 SQIVND (reference sequence). Trimming left V 0 bases short and J 2 bases short, with 11 bases between. Here the CDR3 reads CASSIDARRTYEQYF. DNA of the CDR3: TGTGCCAGTAGTATAGATGCTCGGAGGACCTACGAGCAGTACTTC.

The rearrangement joins TRBV3-1 (or the pseudogene TRBV3-2) to TRBJ2-1, with a weak D call TRBD1 (6 bases). Germline V CDR1 and CDR2: LGHDT, YNNKEL (reference sequence). Trimming left V 3 bases short and J 5 bases short, with 8 bases between. The CDR3 is 13 residues long. The CDR3, as DNA: TGTGCCAGCAGCCACAGGGGACACAATGAGCAGTTCTTC. Its protein is CASSHRGHNEQFF.

Concerning this clone: The sample holds other DNA sequences that translate to the same CDR3. The chain is built from TRBV5-1 and TRBJ1-1, with 7 bases aligning to TRBD1. Germline loops: CDR1 SGHRS, CDR2 YFSETQ. J was trimmed by 3 bases and V by 0 bases; bases with no gene match: 2. The CDR3 loop spans 14 amino acids. In nucleotides, the CDR3 is TGCGCCAGCAGCTTGGGTGACAGGGACACTGAAGCTTTCTTT. Its protein is CASSLGDRDTEAFF.

The chain recombines TRBV6-6 with TRBJ2-1; D may be TRBD2 (6 bases). Trimming left V 5 bases short and J 4 bases short, with 12 bases between. In germline, CDR1 is MNHNY, CDR2 SVGAGI (reference sequence). The CDR3 runs 14 residues. The CDR3, as DNA: TGTGCCAGCAGTGGGACTCAGTTTTACAATGAGCAGTTCTTC. Translated, it gives CASSGTQFYNEQFF.

The chain carries TRBV4-3 and TRBJ2-1, with TRBD2 matching over 9 bases. V lost 3 bases and J lost 4; bases outside the gene matches: 7. Germline lookup yields CDR1 LGHNA and CDR2 YSLEER. This CDR3 has 16 residues. The CDR3: CASSQGAGGPYNEQFF. CDR3 sequence (DNA): TGCGCCAGCAGCCAGGGAGCGGGAGGTCCATACAATGAGCAGTTCTTC.

This chain joins TRBV18 and TRBJ2-1; tentatively, D is TRBD1 (7 bases). V lost 9 bases and J lost 1, with 16 bases in between. Germline loops: CDR1 KGHSH, CDR2 LQKENI. CDR3 length: 15 residues. The CDR3 loop reads CASFQGGASYNEQFF. The CDR3 DNA sequence: TGTGCCAGTTTCCAGGGGGGAGCTTCCTACAATGAGCAGTTCTTC.

The genes are TRBV2 and TRBJ1-2; unclear D gene. Trimming shortened V by 4 bases and J by 6 bases, and 15 bases separated the two germline ends. Germline assignment: CDR1 SNHLY and CDR2 FYNNEI. The CDR3 has 14 amino acids. The CDR3 protein is CASSVRPSRDGYTF. For the CDR3, the DNA is TGTGCCAGCAGTGTCCGACCCTCGCGGGATGGCTACACCTTC.

The V gene is TRBV7-9, the J gene TRBJ1-4, with D uncertain. The CDR3 runs 15 residues. Germline assignment: CDR1 SEHNR and CDR2 FQNEAQ (reference sequence). V lost 2 bases, J lost 4 bases, and 11 bases lay in between. CDR3: CASSLSDGSNEKLFF. DNA for the CDR3: TGTGCCAGCAGCTTATCGGACGGGAGTAATGAAAAACTGTTTTTT. The whole variable domain, remainder taken from reference TRBV7-9 and TRBJ1-4, is DTGVSQNPRHKITKRGQNVTFRCDPISEHNRLYWYRQTLGQGPEFLTYFQNEAQLEKSRLLSDRFSAERPKGSFSTLEIQRTEQGDSAMYLCASSLSDGSNEKLFFGSGTQLSVL.

This chain connects TRBV2 to TRBJ2-7, with 8 bases fitting TRBD2. The CDR3 covers 12 residues. With 7 bases clipped from V and 1 base from J, the junction kept 0 bases outside the gene matches. The V gene's germline CDR1 is SNHLY and CDR2 FYNNEI. The chain's CDR3 is CASTGGSYEQYF. CDR3 in DNA: TGTGCCAGCACGGGGGGGTCCTACGAGCAGTACTTC. Based on the CDR3 plus reference TRBV2 and TRBJ2-7, the full variable domain is EPEVTQTPSHQVTQMGQEVILRCVPISNHLYFYWYRQILGQKVEFLVSFYNNEISEKSEIFDDQFSVERPDGSNFTLKIRSTKLEDSAMYFCASTGGSYEQYFGPGTRLTVT.

This rearrangement joins TRBV27 to TRBJ2-7; 9 bases map to TRBD1. There are 14 residues in the CDR3. J lost 2 bases, V lost 4 bases, and 3 bases had no gene match. Germline CDR1 MNHEY, CDR2 SMNVEV (reference sequence). DNA for the CDR3: TGTGCCAGCAGTTACGGGACAGGGACCTACGAGCAGTACTTC. As protein: CASSYGTGTYEQYF.

Only one count was recorded for this clone. This chain joins TRBV7-9 and TRBJ1-2; unclear D gene. This CDR3 is built from 15 residues. Trimming cost V 5 bases and J 3 bases, with 16 bases left between them. CDR1 and CDR2 from the germline V gene are SEHNR and FQNEAQ (reference sequence). CDR3 sequence reads: CASSHRLEGYYGYTF. CDR3 sequence (DNA): TGTGCCAGCAGCCACCGGTTGGAGGGTTACTATGGCTACACCTTC.

V is TRBV2 and J is TRBJ1-4; TRBD1 aligns across 9 bases. Germline CDR1 is SNHLY and CDR2 is FYNNEI. Unmatched junction bases numbered 5, after V lost 4 bases and J lost 5 bases. The CDR3 runs to 15 residues. The CDR3 region is CASSGAGTGNEKLFF. The CDR3 DNA reads TGTGCCAGCAGTGGGGCCGGGACAGGGAATGAAAAACTGTTTTTT.

The V call is TRBV28, the J call TRBJ1-5, with a tentative D call TRBD1 (5 bases). With 6 bases removed from V and 0 bases from J, the gap between germline ends came to 12 bases. Germline values: CDR1 MDHEN, CDR2 SYDVKM. This CDR3 region has 15 residues. The CDR3 region is CASSGTDYSNQPQHF. The CDR3 DNA follows: TGTGCCAGCAGCGGGACGGACTATAGCAATCAGCCCCAGCATTTT.

V and J are TRBV12-3 or TRBV12-4 and TRBJ1-3; D remains unclear. The V gene lost 6 bases and the J gene lost 0 bases, with 6 bases spanning the gap. The CDR3 is made up of 13 amino acids. The CDR3 loop reads CASRPTSGNTIYF. CDR3 bases: TGTGCCAGCAGACCTACCTCTGGAAACACCATATATTTT.

A word on this clone: One end of the junction is discordant with germline, which a read error may explain. The chain employs TRBV18 and TRBJ1-2; the D is unclear. There are 15 residues in the CDR3. Looked up from germline, CDR1 is KGHSH and CDR2 is LQKENI. DNA of the CDR3: TGTGCCAGCGCACCCAAGCCGGAGGACGTCAGGGGCTACACCTTC. It yields the protein CASAPKPEDVRGYTF.